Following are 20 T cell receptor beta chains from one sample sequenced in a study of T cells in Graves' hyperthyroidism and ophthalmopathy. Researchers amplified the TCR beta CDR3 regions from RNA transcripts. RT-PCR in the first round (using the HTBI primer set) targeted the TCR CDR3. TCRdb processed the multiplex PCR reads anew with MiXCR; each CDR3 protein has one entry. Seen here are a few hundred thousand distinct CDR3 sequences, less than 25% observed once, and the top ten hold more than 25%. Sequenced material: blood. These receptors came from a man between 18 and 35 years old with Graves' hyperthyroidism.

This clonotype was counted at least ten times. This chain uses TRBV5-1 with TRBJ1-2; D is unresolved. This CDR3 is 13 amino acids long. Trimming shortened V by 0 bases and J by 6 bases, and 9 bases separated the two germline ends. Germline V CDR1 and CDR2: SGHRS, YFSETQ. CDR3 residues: CASSLGPGDGYTF. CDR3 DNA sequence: TGCGCCAGCAGCTTGGGACCCGGGGATGGCTACACCTTC. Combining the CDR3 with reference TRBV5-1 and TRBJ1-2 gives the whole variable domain KAGVTQTPRYLIKTRGQQVTLSCSPISGHRSVSWYQQTPGQGLQFLFEYFSETQRNKGNFPGRFSGRQFSNSRSEMNVSTLELGDSALYLCASSLGPGDGYTFGSGTRLTVV.

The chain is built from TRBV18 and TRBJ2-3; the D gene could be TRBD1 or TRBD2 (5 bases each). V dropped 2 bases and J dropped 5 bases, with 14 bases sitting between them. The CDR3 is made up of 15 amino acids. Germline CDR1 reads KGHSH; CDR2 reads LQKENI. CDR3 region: CASSPFWDPEDTQYF. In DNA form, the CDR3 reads TGTGCCAGCTCACCATTTTGGGACCCCGAAGATACGCAGTATTTT.

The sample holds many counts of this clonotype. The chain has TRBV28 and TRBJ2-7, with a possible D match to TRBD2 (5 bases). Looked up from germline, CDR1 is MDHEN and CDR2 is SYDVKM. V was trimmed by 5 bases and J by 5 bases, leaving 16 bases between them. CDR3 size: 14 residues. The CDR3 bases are TGTGCCAGCAGTCCTCGCCGGGGTTCCGACGAGCAGTACTTC. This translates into CASSPRRGSDEQYF.

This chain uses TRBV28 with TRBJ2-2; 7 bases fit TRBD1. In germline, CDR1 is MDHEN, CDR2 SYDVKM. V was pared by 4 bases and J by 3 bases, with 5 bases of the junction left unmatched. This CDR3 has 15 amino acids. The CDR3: CASSSQGRYTGELFF. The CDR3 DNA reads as TGTGCCAGCAGTTCACAGGGGCGGTACACCGGGGAGCTGTTTTTT. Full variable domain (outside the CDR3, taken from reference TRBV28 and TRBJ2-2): DVKVTQSSRYLVKRTGEKVFLECVQDMDHENMFWYRQDPGLGLRLIYFSYDVKMKEKGDIPEGYSVSREKKERFSLILESASTNQTSMYLCASSSQGRYTGELFFGEGSRLTVL.

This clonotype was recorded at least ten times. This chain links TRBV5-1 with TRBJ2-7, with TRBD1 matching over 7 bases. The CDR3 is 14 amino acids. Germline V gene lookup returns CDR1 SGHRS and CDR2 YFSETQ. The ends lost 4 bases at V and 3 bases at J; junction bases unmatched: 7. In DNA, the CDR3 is TGCGCCAGCAGCCGGGGACAGCCCTACTACGAGCAGTACTTC. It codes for CASSRGQPYYEQYF. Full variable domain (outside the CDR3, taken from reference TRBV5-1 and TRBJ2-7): KAGVTQTPRYLIKTRGQQVTLSCSPISGHRSVSWYQQTPGQGLQFLFEYFSETQRNKGNFPGRFSGRQFSNSRSEMNVSTLELGDSALYLCASSRGQPYYEQYFGPGTRLTVT.

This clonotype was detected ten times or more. As DNA, the CDR3 is TGTGCCAGCACCCCGGCACCGGGACATCCGACGGTGAACTATGGCTACACCTTC. Translation gives CASTPAPGHPTVNYGYTF. The chain couples TRBV12-3 or TRBV12-4 to TRBJ1-2; TRBD1 is a possible D gene (6 bases). Trimming stripped 7 bases from V and 2 bases from J, with 26 bases between. This CDR3 has 18 residues.

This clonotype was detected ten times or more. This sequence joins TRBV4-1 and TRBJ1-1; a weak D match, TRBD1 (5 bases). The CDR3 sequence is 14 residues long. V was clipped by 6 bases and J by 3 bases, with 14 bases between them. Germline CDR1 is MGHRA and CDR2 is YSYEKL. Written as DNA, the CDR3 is TGCGCCAGCAGGGGACTACTTAAGGACACTGAAGCTTTCTTT. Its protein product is CASRGLLKDTEAFF.

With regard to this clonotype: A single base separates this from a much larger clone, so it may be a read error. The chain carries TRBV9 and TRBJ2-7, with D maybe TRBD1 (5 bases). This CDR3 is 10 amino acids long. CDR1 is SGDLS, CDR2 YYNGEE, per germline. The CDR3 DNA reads TGTGCCGCCCCAGGGCTGGAATATAATGTC. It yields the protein CAAPGLEYNV.

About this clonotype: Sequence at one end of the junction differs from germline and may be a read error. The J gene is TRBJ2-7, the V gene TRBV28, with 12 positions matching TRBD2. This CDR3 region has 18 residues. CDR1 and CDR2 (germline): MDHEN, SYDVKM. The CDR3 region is CASSPRLAGGPRKYEQYF. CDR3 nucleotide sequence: TGCGCCAGCAGCCCCCGCCTAGCGGGAGGGCCGAGGAAGTACGAGCAGTACTTC.

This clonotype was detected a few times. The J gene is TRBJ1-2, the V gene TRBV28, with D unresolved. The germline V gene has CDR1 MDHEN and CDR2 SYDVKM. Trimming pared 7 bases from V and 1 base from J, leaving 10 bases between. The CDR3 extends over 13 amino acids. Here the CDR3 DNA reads TGTGCCAGCAACCTCGACATTAACTATGGCTACACCTTC. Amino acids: CASNLDINYGYTF.

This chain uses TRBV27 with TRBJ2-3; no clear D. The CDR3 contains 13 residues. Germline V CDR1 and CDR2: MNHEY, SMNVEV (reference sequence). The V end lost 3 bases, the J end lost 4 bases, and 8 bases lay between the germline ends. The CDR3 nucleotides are TGTGCCAGCAGTTTGTCTGACGCAGATACGCAGTATTTT. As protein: CASSLSDADTQYF.

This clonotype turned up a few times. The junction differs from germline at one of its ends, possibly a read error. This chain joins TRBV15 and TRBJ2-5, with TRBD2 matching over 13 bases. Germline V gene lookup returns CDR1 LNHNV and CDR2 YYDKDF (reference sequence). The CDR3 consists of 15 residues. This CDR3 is CATSRTSGGGETKYF. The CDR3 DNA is TGTGCCACCAGCAGAACTAGCGGGGGGGGGGAGACCAAGTACTTC.

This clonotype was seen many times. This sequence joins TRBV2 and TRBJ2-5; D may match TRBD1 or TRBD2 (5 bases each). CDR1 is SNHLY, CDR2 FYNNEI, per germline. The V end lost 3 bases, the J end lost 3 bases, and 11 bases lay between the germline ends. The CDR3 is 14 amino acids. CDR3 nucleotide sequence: TGTGCCAGCAGTGATGGACTGGGGGAAGAGACCCAGTACTTC. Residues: CASSDGLGEETQYF.

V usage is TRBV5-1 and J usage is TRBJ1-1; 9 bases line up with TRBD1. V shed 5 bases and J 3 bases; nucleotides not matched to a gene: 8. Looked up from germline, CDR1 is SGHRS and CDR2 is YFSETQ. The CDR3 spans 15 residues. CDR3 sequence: CASRLDRGIYTEAFF. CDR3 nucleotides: TGCGCCAGCAGACTAGACAGGGGGATCTACACTGAAGCTTTCTTT.

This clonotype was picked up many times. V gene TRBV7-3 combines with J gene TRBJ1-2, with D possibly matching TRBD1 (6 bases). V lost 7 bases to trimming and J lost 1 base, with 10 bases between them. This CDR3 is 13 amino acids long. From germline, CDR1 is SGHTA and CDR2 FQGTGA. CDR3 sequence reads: CASTLDSNYGYTF. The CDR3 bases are TGTGCCAGCACCTTGGACAGTAACTATGGCTACACCTTC.

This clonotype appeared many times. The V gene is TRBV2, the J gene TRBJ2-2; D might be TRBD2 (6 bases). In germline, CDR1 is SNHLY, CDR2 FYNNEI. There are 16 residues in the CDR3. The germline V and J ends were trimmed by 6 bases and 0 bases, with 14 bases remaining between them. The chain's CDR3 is CASRRDRAANTGELFF. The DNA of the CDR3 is TGTGCCAGCAGGCGGGACCGAGCAGCGAACACCGGGGAGCTGTTTTTT. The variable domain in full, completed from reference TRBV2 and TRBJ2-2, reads EPEVTQTPSHQVTQMGQEVILRCVPISNHLYFYWYRQILGQKVEFLVSFYNNEISEKSEIFDDQFSVERPDGSNFTLKIRSTKLEDSAMYFCASRRDRAANTGELFFGEGSRLTVL.

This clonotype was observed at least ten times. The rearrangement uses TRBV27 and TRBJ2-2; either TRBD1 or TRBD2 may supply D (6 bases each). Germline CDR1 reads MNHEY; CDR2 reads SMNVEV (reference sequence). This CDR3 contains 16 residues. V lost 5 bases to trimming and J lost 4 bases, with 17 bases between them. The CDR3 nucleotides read TGTGCCAGCAGTCCCGCCGGGGGCCCTACCACCGGGGAGCTGTTTTTT. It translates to CASSPAGGPTTGELFF.

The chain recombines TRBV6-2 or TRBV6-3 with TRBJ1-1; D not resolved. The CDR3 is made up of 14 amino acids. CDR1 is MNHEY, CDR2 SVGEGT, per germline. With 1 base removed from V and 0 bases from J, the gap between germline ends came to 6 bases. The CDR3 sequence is CASSYYDMNTEAFF. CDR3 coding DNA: TGTGCCAGCAGTTACTATGACATGAACACTGAAGCTTTCTTT.

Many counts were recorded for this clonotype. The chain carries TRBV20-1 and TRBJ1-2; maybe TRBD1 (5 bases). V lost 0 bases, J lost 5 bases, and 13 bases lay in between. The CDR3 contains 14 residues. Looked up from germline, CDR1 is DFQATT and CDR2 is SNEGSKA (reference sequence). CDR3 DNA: TGCAGTGCTAGAGATCTGGGGACGCCTTATGGCTACACCTTC. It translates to CSARDLGTPYGYTF.

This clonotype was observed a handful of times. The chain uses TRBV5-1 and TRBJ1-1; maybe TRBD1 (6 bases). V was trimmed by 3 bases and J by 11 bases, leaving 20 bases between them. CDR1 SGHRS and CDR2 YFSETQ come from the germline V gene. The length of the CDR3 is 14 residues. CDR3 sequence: CASSSGGQFSRAFF. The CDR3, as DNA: TGCGCCAGCAGCTCCGGGGGGCAGTTTTCACGGGCTTTCTTT. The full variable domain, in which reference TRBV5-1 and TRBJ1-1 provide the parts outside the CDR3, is KAGVTQTPRYLIKTRGQQVTLSCSPISGHRSVSWYQQTPGQGLQFLFEYFSETQRNKGNFPGRFSGRQFSNSRSEMNVSTLELGDSALYLCASSSGGQFSRAFFGQGTRLTVV.